The rows below give T cell receptor beta chains drawn from one sample of a study of cytomegalovirus exposure and HLA in healthy donors. The protocol was immunoSEQ multiplex PCR, while the TCRdb copy is restricted to in-frame clones and leaves out a portion. This table has tens of thousands of clones, around 52% appearing once. The sample was PBMCs. The receptors shown here come from a human donor in good health. CDR3s include the opening cysteine and the closing phenylalanine or tryptophan. D genes are given only for firm matches.

.,15,TRBV5-1,TRBJ1-1,CASSDMVEMNTEAFF
.,14,TRBV11-2,TRBJ1-1,CASSSQGGRTEAFF
.,14,TRBV5-1,TRBJ1-4,CASSFSNAGEKLFF
TRBD1,14,TRBV9,TRBJ1-3,CASSVGQGGNTIYF
TRBD1,14,TRBV6-5,TRBJ1-5,CASRHRDRIQPQHF
.,14,TRBV5-1,TRBJ2-5,CASSPRGIQETQYF
.,14,TRBV5-1,TRBJ2-5,CASSLDGQMETQYF
TRBD2,14,TRBV10-2,TRBJ2-1,CASSKTSGGYEQFF
.,14,TRBV11-2,TRBJ2-3,CASRPWDFTDTQYF
.,12,TRBV10-3,TRBJ1-2,CAIHETAYGYTF
.,14,TRBV5-1,TRBJ2-2,CASSSVSLSGELFF
.,15,TRBV15,TRBJ2-1,CATSIDRDTYNEQFF
.,11,TRBV5-1,TRBJ1-2,CASDGGAGYTF
.,13,TRBV6-5,TRBJ1-5,CASPQALEQPQHF
TRBD1,15,TRBV4-1,TRBJ1-5,CASSQEDRGNQPQHF
.,13,TRBV6-5,TRBJ1-6,CASELPSYSPLHF
.,13,TRBV5-1,TRBJ2-7,CASSLDRSYEQYF
.,17,TRBV10-1,TRBJ1-1,CASSEKPARPVGTEAFF
TRBD1,19,TRBV4-2,TRBJ1-1,CASSHGTADNGLMNTEAFF
.,17,TRBV2,TRBJ1-6,CASSEGGLSSYNSPLHF
.,16,TRBV10-1,TRBJ2-3,CASSELGGGSTDTQYF
TRBD2,16,TRBV9,TRBJ2-7,CASSVADGGGVYEQYF
TRBD1,16,TRBV5-1,TRBJ1-6,CASSSPTGSPNSPLHF
TRBD2,15,TRBV19,TRBJ2-3,CASNGLAGGADTQYF
TRBD1,14,TRBV7-9,TRBJ1-1,CASSTGTGNTEAFF
TRBD1,13,TRBV29-1,TRBJ1-5,CSAEQGDGQPQHF
.,14,TRBV19,TRBJ1-2,CASRQTLGLYGYTF
TRBD1,14,TRBV6-5,TRBJ1-2,CASSFTDRESGYTF
TRBD1,15,TRBV18,TRBJ1-3,CASSTRQGEGNTIYF